The source of this TCR beta chain is a study of T cell repertoires in cytomegalovirus infection. MiXCR, run by TCRdb on the reads, gives a single entry per CDR3 protein. Seen here are hundreds of thousands of distinct CDR3 sequences, roughly a third observed once, and the top ten hold 15% to 20%. General observations from the study: There were carriers of CMV plus the relevant HLA, and cumulative public TCR beta family frequency identified them.

In this sample, this clonotype turned up many times. Its antigen is as yet unknown. Sequenced here: cultured PBMCs, sampled from culture after CMV antigen stimulation. This clonotype was obtained from a human donor in good health (CMV status not recorded). Some clones in this sample may be carry-over from other donors' samples.

CDR3 amino acids: CASSLDGTGELFF. DNA of the CDR3: TGTGCCAGCAGCTTAGACGGGACCGGGGAGCTGTTTTTT. This chain uses TRBV7-2 with TRBJ2-2; no clear D gene. The CDR3 totals 13 residues. CDR1 is SGHTA and CDR2 is FQGNSA in the germline V gene. V was trimmed by 1 base and J by 5 bases, leaving 5 bases between them.